This entry concerns a single TCR beta chain. Antigen: not known. This sample is drawn from a study of identifying expanded T cells in peripheral blood. The study's findings and limits: Technical replicates showed roughly 1.2 changed clones; roughly two weeks around 15; four weeks 19. Clone count variance between approximately two-week samples rose with total template count.

No infections or other immune events were documented during collection. The protocol was immunoSEQ multiplex PCR, while the TCRdb copy is restricted to in-frame clones and leaves out a portion. This table has 50,000 to 70,000 clones, about 90% appearing once. With 2 bases clipped from V and 5 bases from J, the junction kept 8 bases outside the gene matches. CDR3 size: 15 residues. Germline loops: CDR1 WNHNN, CDR2 SYGVQD (reference sequence). This chain joins TRBV10-1 and TRBJ1-1, with 7 bases aligning to TRBD1. This TCR came from a person between 18 and 70 years old in good health. The sample consisted of blood. The CDR3 DNA follows: TGCGCCAGCAGTGAGGGGACAGCCCAGGGGACTGAAGCTTTCTTT. Translating it yields CASSEGTAQGTEAFF.